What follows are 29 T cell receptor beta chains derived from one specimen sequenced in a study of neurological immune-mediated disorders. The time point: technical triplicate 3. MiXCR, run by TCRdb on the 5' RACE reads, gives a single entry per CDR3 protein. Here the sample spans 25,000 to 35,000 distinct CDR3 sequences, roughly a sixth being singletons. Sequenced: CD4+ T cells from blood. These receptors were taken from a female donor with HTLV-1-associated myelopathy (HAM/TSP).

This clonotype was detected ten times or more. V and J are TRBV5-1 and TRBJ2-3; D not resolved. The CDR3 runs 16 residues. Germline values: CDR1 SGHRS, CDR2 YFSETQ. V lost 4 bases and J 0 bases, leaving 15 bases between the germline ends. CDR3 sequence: CASSINLDRSTDTQYF. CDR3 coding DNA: TGCGCCAGCAGCATTAATCTAGATCGGAGCACAGATACGCAGTATTTT.

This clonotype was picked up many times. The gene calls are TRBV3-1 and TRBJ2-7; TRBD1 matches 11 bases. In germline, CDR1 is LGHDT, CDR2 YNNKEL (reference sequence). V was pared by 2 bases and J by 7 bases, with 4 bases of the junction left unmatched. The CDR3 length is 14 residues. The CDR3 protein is CASSQRTGGAEQYF. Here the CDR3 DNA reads TGTGCCAGCAGCCAAAGGACAGGGGGCGCAGAGCAGTACTTC.

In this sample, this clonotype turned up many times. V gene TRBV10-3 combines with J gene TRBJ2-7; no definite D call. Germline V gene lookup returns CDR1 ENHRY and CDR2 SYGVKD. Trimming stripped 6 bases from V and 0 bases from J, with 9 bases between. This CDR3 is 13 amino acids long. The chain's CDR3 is CAIRDASSYEQYF. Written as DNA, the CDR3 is TGTGCCATCAGGGACGCTAGCTCCTACGAGCAGTACTTC.

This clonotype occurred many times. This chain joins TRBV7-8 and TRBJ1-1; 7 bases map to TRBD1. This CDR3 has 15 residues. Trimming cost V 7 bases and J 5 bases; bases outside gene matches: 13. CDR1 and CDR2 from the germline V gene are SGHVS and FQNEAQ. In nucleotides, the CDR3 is TGTGCCAGCAAGATTTCCCGGACAGGCGGAACTGAAGCTTTCTTT. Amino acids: CASKISRTGGTEAFF.

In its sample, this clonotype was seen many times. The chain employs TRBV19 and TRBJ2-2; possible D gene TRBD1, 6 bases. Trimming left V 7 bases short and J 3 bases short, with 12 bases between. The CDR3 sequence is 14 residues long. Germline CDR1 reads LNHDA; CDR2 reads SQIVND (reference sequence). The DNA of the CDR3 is TGTGCCAGTATACAGGGAATAGACACCGGGGAGCTGTTTTTT. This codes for CASIQGIDTGELFF.

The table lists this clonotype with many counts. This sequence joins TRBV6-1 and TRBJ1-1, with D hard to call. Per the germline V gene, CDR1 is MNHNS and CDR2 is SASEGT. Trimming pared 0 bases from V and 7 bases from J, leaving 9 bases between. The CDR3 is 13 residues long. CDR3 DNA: TGTGCCAGCAGTGAAGCGTGGTCAGATGAAGCTTTCTTT. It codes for CASSEAWSDEAFF.

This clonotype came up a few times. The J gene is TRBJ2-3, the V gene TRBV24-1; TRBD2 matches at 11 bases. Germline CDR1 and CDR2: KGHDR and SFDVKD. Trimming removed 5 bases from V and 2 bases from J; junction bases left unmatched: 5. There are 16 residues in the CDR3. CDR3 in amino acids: CATSGTSGRITDTQYF. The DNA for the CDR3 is TGTGCCACCAGTGGTACTAGCGGGAGAATCACAGATACGCAGTATTTT.

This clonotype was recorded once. The CDR3 spells CATSRVVSYEQYF. As DNA, the CDR3 is TGTGCCACCAGCAGAGTGGTATCGTACGAGCAGTACTTC. The chain is built from TRBV15 and TRBJ2-7; D gene ambiguous. The CDR3 totals 13 residues. With 1 base removed from V and 4 bases from J, the gap between germline ends came to 8 bases. Germline assignment: CDR1 LNHNV and CDR2 YYDKDF (reference sequence).

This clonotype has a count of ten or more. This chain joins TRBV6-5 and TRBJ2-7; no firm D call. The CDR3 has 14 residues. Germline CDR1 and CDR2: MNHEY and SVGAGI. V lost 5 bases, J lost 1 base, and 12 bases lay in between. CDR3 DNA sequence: TGTGCCAGCAGTGCCCGTGGTGGGTCCTACGAGCAGTACTTC. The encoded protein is CASSARGGSYEQYF.

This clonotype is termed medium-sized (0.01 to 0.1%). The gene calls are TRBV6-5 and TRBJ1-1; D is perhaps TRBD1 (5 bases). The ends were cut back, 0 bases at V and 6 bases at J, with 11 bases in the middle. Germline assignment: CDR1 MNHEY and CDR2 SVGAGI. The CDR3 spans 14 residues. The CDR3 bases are TGTGCCAGCAGTTACTCGATAGGGGACGCTGAAGCTTTCTTT. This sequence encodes CASSYSIGDAEAFF.

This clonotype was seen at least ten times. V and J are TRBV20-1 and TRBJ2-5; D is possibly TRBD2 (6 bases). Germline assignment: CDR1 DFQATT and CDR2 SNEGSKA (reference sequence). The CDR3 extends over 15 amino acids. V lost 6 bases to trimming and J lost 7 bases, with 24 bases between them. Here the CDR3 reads CSAPWGGSLGGTQYF. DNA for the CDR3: TGCAGTGCCCCTTGGGGCGGAAGCTTGGGGGGGACCCAGTACTTC.

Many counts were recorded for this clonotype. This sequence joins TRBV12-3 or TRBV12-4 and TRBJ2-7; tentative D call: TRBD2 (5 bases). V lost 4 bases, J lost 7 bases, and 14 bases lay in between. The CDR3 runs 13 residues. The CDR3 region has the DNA TGTGCCAGCAGTTCTCTGACTCGAGGGGAGCAGTACTTC. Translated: CASSSLTRGEQYF.

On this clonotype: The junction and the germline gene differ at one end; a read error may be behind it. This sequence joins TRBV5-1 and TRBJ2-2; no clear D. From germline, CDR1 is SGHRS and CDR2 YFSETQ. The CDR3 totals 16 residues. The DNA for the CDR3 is TGCTCCAGCAGCTTGGTATTGTCGTCCGACACCGGGGAGCTGTTTTTT. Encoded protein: CSSSLVLSSDTGELFF.

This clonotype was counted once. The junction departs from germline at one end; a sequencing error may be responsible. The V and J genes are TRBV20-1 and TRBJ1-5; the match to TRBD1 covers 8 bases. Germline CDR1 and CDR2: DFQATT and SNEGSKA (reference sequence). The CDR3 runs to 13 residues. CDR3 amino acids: CSARQGTNQSQNF. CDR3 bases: TGCAGTGCACGACAGGGGACGAATCAGTCCCAGAATTTT.

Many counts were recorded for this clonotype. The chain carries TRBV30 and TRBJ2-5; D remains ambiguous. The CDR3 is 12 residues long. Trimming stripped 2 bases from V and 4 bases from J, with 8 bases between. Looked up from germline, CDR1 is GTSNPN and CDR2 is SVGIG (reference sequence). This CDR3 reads CAWSPQLETQYF. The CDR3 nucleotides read TGTGCCTGGAGTCCCCAATTAGAGACCCAGTACTTC.

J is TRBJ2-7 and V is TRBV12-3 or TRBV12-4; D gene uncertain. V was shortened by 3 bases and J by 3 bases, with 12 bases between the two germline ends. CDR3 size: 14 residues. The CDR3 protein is CASSFHNYGYEQYF. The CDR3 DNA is TGTGCCAGCAGTTTCCATAACTATGGCTACGAGCAGTACTTC.

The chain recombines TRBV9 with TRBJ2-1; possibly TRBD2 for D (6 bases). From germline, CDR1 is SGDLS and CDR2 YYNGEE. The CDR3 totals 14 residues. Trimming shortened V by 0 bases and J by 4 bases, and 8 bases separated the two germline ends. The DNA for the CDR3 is TGTGCCAGCAGCGTAGATGCGGGATACAATGAGCAGTTCTTC. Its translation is CASSVDAGYNEQFF. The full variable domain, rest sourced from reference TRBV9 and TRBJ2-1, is DSGVTQTPKHLITATGQRVTLRCSPRSGDLSVYWYQQSLDQGLQFLIQYYNGEERAKGNILERFSAQQFPDLHSELNLSSLELGDSALYFCASSVDAGYNEQFFGPGTRLTVL.

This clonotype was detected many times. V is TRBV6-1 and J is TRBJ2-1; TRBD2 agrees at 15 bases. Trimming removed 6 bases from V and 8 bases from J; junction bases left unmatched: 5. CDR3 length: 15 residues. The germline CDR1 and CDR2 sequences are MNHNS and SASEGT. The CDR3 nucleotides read TGTGCCAGCAGAGAGAGGACTAGCGGGGGGGATGAGCAGTTCTTC. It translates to CASRERTSGGDEQFF.

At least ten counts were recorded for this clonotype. The DNA for the CDR3 is TGCAGTGCTATATACCTTGGGACTAGCGGGAGCTATGAGCAGTTCTTC. The encoded protein is CSAIYLGTSGSYEQFF. The V gene is TRBV20-1, the J gene TRBJ2-1; 14 bases agree with TRBD2. The CDR3 extends over 16 amino acids. The V gene end was trimmed by 4 bases and the J gene end by 8 bases; junction bases not matched to a gene: 10. Per the germline V gene, CDR1 is DFQATT and CDR2 is SNEGSKA (reference sequence).

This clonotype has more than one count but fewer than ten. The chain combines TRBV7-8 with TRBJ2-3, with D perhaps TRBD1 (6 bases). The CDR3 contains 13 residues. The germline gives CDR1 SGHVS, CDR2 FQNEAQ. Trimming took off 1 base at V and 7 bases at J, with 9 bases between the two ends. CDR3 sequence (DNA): TGTGCCAGCAGCTTAGGAGGGGGTCATACGCAGTATTTT. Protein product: CASSLGGGHTQYF.

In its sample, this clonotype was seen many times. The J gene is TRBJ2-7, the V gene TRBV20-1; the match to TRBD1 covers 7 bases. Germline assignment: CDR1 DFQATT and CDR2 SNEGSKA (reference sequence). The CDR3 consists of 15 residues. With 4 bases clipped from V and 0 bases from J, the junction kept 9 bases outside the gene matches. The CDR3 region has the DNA TGCAGTGCTACCTGGACAGGAACGAGCTCCTACGAGCAGTACTTC. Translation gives CSATWTGTSSYEQYF.

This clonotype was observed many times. The chain's CDR3 is CSVGGVSGIGETQYF. CDR3 coding DNA: TGCAGCGTTGGGGGGGTTAGCGGGATTGGGGAGACCCAGTACTTC. J is TRBJ2-5 and V is TRBV29-1; 8 nucleotides agree with TRBD2. CDR3 length equals 15 residues. From germline, CDR1 is SQVTM and CDR2 ANQGSEA. V lost 4 bases and J lost 5; bases outside the gene matches: 12. Full variable domain (outside the CDR3, taken from reference TRBV29-1 and TRBJ2-5): SAVISQKPSRDICQRGTSLTIQCQVDSQVTMMFWYRQQPGQSLTLIATANQGSEATYESGFVIDKFPISRPNLTFSTLTVSNMSPEDSSIYLCSVGGVSGIGETQYFGPGTRLLVL.

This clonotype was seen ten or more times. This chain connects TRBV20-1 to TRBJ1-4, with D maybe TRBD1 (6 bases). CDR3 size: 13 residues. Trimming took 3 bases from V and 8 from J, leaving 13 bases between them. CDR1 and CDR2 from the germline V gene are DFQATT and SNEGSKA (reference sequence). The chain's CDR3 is CSARPRDNEKLFF. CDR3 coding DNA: TGCAGTGCTAGGCCCCGGGACAACGAAAAACTGTTTTTT.

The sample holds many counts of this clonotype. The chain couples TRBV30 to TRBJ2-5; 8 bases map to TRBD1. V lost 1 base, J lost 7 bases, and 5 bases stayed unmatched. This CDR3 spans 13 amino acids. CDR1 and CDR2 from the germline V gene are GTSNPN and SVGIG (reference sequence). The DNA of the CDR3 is TGTGCCTGGAGTGGGACAGGGAGTGGGACCCAGTACTTC. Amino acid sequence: CAWSGTGSGTQYF.

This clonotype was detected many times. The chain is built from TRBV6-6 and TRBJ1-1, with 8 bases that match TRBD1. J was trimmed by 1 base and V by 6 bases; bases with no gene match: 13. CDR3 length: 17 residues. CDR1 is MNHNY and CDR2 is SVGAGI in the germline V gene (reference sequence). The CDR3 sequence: CASSNLGQGYSNTEAFF. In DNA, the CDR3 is TGTGCCAGCAGCAACCTAGGACAGGGTTACTCGAACACTGAAGCTTTCTTT.

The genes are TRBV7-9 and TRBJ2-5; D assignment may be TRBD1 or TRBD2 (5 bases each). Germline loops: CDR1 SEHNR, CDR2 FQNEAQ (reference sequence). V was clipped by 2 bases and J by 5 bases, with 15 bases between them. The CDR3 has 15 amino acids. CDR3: CASSLTGPWGETQYF. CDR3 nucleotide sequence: TGTGCCAGCAGCTTAACGGGACCCTGGGGGGAGACCCAGTACTTC. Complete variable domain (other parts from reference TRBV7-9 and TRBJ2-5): DTGVSQNPRHKITKRGQNVTFRCDPISEHNRLYWYRQTLGQGPEFLTYFQNEAQLEKSRLLSDRFSAERPKGSFSTLEIQRTEQGDSAMYLCASSLTGPWGETQYFGPGTRLLVL.

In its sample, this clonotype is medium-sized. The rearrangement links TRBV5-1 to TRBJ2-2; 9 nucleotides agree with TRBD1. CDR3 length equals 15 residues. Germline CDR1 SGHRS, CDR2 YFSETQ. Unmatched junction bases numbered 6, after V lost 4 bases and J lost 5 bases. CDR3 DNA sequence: TGCGCCAGCAGCCAAGAGGGACAGGGAACCGGGGAGCTGTTTTTT. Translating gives CASSQEGQGTGELFF.

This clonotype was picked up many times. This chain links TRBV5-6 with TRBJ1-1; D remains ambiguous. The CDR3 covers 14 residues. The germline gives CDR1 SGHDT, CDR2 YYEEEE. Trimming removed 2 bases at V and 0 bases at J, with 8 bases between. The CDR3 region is CASSFLQLNTEAFF. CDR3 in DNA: TGTGCCAGCAGCTTCCTACAGCTGAACACTGAAGCTTTCTTT.

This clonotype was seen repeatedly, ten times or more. The CDR3 is CASSQDSGRRGEQYF. In DNA form, the CDR3 reads TGTGCCAGCAGCCAAGATAGCGGGAGGAGGGGCGAGCAGTACTTC. V and J are TRBV4-2 and TRBJ2-7, with 10 bases that match TRBD2. With V trimmed by 0 bases and J by 6 bases, 5 bases remained unmatched. This CDR3 has 15 residues. Germline V lookup: CDR1 LGHNA, CDR2 YNFKEQ.